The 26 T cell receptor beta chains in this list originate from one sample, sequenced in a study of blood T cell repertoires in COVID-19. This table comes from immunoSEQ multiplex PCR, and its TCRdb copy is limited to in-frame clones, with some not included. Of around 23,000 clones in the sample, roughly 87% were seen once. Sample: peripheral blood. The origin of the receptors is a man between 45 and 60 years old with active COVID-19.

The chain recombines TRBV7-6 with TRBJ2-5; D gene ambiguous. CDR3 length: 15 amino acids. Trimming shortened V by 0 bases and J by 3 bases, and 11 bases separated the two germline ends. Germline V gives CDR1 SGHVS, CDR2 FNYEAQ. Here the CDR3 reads CASSLAGPGEETQYF. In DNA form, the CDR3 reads TGTGCCAGCAGCTTAGCTGGTCCAGGCGAAGAGACCCAGTACTTC.

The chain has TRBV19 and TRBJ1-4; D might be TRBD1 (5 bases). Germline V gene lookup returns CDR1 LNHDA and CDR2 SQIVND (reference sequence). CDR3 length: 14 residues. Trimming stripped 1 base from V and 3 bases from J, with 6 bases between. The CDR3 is CASSIGQPNEKLFF. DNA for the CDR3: TGTGCCAGTAGTATAGGACAGCCTAATGAAAAACTGTTTTTT.

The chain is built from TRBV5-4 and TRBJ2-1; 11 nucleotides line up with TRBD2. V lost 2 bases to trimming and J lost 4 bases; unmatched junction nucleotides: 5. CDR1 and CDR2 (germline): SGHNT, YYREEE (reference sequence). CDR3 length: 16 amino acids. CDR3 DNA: TGTGCCAGCAGCTTTCCGGGACTAGCGGCTTACAATGAGCAGTTCTTC. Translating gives CASSFPGLAAYNEQFF.

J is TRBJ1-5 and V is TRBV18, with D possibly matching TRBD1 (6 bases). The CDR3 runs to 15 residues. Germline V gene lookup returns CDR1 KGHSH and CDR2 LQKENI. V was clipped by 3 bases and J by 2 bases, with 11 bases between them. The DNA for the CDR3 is TGTGCCAGCTCACCCGGACAGTTGGGCAATCAGCCCCAGCATTTT. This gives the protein CASSPGQLGNQPQHF.

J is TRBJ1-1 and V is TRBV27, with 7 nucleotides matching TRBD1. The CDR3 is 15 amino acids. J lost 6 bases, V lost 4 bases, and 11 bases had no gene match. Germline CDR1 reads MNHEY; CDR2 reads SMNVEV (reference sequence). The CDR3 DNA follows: TGTGCCAGCAGTTCCTATCAGGGGGTAGACGCTGAAGCTTTCTTT. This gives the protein CASSSYQGVDAEAFF.

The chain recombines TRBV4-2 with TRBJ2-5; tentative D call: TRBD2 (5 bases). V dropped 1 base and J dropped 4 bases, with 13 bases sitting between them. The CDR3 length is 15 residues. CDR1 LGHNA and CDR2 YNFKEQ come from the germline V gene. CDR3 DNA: TGTGCCAGCAGCCAAGTGGACTTTTGGGGAGAGACCCAGTACTTC. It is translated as CASSQVDFWGETQYF.

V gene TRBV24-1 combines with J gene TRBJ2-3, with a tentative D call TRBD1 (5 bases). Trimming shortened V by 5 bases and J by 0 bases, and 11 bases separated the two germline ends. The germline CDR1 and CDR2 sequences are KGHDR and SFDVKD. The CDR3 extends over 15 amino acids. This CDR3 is CATSARTLSTDTQYF. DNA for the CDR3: TGTGCCACCAGTGCCAGGACACTTAGCACAGATACGCAGTATTTT.

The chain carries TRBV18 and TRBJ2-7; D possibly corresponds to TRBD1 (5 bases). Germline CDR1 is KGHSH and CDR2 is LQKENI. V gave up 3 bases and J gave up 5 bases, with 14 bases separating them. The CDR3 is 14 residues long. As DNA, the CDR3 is TGTGCCAGCTCACCTCCCTCAGGGTTCCACGAGCAGTACTTC. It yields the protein CASSPPSGFHEQYF. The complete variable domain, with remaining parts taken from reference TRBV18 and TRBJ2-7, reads NAGVMQNPRHLVRRRGQEARLRCSPMKGHSHVYWYRQLPEEGLKFMVYLQKENIIDESGMPKERFSAEFPKEGPSILRIQQVVRGDSAAYFCASSPPSGFHEQYFGPGTRLTVT.

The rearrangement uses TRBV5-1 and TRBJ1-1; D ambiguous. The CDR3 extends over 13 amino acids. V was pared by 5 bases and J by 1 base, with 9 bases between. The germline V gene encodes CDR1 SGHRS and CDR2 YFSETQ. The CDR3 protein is CASRRGENTEAFF. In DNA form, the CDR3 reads TGCGCCAGCAGACGGGGAGAGAACACTGAAGCTTTCTTT.

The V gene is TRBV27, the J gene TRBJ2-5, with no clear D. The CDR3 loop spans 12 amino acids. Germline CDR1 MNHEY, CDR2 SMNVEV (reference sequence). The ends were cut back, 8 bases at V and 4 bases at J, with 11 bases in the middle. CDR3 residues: CASSSPGETQYF. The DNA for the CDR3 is TGTGCCAGCTCTTCCCCCGGAGAGACCCAGTACTTC.

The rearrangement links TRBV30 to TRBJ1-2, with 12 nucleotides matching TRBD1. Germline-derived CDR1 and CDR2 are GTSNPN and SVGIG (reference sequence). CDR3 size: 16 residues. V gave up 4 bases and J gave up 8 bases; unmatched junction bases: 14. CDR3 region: CAWTGTGTGGLGGYTF. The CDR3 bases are TGTGCCTGGACCGGGACCGGGACAGGGGGCCTTGGCGGCTACACCTTC.

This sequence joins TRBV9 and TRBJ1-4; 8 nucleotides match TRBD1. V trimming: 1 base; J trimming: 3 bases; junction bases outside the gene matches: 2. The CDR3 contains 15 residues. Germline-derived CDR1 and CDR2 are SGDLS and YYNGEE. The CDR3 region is CASSVQGAANEKLFF. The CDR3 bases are TGTGCCAGCAGCGTACAGGGGGCAGCTAATGAAAAACTGTTTTTT.

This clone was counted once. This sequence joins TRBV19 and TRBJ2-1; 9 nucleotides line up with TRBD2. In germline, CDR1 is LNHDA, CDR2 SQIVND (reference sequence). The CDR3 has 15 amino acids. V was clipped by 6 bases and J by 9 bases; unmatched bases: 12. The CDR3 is CASSTIPAGGIEQFF. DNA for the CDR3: TGTGCCAGTAGCACCATTCCAGCGGGAGGAATTGAGCAGTTCTTC.

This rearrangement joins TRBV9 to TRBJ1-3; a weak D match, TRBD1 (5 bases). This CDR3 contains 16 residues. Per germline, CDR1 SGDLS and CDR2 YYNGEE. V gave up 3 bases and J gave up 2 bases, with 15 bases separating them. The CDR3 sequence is CASSASGTQPGNTIYF. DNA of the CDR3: TGTGCCAGCAGCGCAAGCGGGACCCAGCCTGGAAACACCATATATTTT.

In nucleotides, the CDR3 is TGTGCCAGCAGCTTTACTAGCGAGGGGACCCAGTACTTC. Translating gives CASSFTSEGTQYF. The chain has TRBV5-4 and TRBJ2-5; 7 bases agree with TRBD2. Losses at the gene ends were 2 bases for V and 7 bases for J; bases not matched to a gene: 5. The CDR3 extends over 13 amino acids. Germline CDR1 is SGHNT and CDR2 is YYREEE (reference sequence).

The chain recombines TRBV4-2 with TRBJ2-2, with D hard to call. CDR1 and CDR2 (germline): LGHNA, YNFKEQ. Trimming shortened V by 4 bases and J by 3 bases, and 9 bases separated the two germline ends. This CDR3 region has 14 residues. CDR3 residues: CASSPDLYTGELFF. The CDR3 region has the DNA TGTGCCAGCAGCCCTGACTTATACACCGGGGAGCTGTTTTTT.

As DNA, the CDR3 is TGTGCCAGCAGCTTGAATCGCGGAACAGGGGCCCTTTATGGCTACACCTTC. Translating gives CASSLNRGTGALYGYTF. V and J are TRBV5-5 and TRBJ1-2, with 7 bases that match TRBD1. V was pared by 1 base and J by 5 bases, with 14 bases of the junction left unmatched. Germline values: CDR1 SGHKS, CDR2 YYEKEE (reference sequence). There are 17 residues in the CDR3.

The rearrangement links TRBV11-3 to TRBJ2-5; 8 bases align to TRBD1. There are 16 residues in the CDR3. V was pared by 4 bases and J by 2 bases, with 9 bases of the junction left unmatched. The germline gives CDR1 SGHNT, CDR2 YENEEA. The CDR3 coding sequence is TGTGCCAGCAGCTACCCCGGGACAGGTCCTCAAGAGACCCAGTACTTC. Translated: CASSYPGTGPQETQYF.

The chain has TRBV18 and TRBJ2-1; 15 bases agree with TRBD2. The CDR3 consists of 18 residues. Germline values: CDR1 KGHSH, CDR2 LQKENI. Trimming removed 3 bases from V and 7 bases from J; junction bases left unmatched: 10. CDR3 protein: CASSPPGLAGGPGNEQFF. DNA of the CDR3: TGTGCCAGCTCACCCCCCGGACTAGCGGGAGGGCCGGGGAATGAGCAGTTCTTC.

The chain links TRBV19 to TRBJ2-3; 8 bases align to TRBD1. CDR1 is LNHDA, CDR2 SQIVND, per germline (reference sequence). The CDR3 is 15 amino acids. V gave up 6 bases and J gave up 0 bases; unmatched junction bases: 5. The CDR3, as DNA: TGTGCCAGTAGCCCGACAGGGGTGAGCACAGATACGCAGTATTTT. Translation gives CASSPTGVSTDTQYF.

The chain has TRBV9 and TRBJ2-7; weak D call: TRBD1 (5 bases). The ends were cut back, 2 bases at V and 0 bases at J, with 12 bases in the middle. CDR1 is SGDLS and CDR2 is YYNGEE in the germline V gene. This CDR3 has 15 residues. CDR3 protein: CASSVGHSSSYEQYF. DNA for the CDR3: TGTGCCAGCAGCGTTGGACACTCGAGCTCCTACGAGCAGTACTTC. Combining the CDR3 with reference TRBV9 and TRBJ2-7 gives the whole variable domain DSGVTQTPKHLITATGQRVTLRCSPRSGDLSVYWYQQSLDQGLQFLIQYYNGEERAKGNILERFSAQQFPDLHSELNLSSLELGDSALYFCASSVGHSSSYEQYFGPGTRLTVT.

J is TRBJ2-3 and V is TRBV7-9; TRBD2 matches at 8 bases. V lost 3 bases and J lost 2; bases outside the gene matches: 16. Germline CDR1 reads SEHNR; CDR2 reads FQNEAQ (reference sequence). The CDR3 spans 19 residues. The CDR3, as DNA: TGTGCCAGCAGCTTTCCTCACGTAGCTAGCGGGCTGTACACAGATACGCAGTATTTT. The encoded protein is CASSFPHVASGLYTDTQYF.

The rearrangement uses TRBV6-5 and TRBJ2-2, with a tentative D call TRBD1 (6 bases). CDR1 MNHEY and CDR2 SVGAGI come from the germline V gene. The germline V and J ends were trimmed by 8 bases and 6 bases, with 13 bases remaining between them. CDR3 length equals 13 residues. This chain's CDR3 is CASGYRVPGELFF. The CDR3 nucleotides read TGTGCCAGCGGATACAGGGTACCCGGGGAGCTGTTTTTT.

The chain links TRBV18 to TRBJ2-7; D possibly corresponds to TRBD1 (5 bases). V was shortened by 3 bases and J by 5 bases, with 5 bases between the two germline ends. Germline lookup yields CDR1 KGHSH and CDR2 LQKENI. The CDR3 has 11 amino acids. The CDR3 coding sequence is TGTGCCAGCTCACCGGACAACGAGCAGTACGTC. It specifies CASSPDNEQYV.

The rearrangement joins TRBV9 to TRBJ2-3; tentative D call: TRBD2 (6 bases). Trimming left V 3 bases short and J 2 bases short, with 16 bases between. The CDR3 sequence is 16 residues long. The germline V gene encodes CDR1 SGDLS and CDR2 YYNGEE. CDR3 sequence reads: CASSGSGSLSTDTQYF. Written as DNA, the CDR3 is TGTGCCAGCAGCGGTAGCGGTAGTCTCTCCACAGATACGCAGTATTTT.

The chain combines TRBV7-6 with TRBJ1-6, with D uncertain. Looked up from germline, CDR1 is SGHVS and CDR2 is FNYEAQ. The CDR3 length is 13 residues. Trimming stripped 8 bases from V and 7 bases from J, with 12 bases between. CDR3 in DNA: TGTGCCAGCGGAGCAGCTTGGAATTCACCCCTCCACTTT. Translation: CASGAAWNSPLHF. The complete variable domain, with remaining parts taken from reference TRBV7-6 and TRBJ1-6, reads GAGVSQSPRYKVTKRGQDVALRCDPISGHVSLYWYRQALGQGPEFLTYFNYEAQQDKSGLPNDRFSAERPEGSISTLTIQRTEQRDSAMYRCASGAAWNSPLHFGNGTRLTVT.